Presented here are 10 T cell receptor beta chains from one specimen sequenced in a study of patients and donors after allogeneic stem cell transplantation. Via MiXCR, TCRdb re-called the RT-PCR reads, giving one row per CDR3 protein. The sample carries about 410,000 distinct CDR3 sequences, 16% recorded once. Sequencing input: blood, either unsorted or a sorted T cell fraction (not recorded which). These receptor sequences come from a human donor who was either an allogeneic HSCT recipient or a stem cell or donor lymphocyte infusion donor (not recorded which). It is not recorded whose cells these are; they may come from a transplant donor.

This clonotype was seen only a few times. The rearrangement links TRBV20-1 to TRBJ2-5; D is ambiguous. Germline lookup yields CDR1 DFQATT and CDR2 SNEGSKA (reference sequence). The CDR3 has 11 residues. The V end lost 0 bases, the J end lost 5 bases, and 4 bases lay between the germline ends. CDR3 DNA sequence: TGCAGTGCTAGAGATGGGGAGACCCAGTACTTC. Translated: CSARDGETQYF.

This clonotype came up a few times. J is TRBJ1-6 and V is TRBV12-3 or TRBV12-4; D is unresolved. This CDR3 region has 14 residues. Trimming left V 3 bases short and J 5 bases short, with 8 bases between. DNA of the CDR3: TGTGCCAGCAGTTTTGGGTCAGATAATTCACCCCTCCACTTT. Protein product: CASSFGSDNSPLHF.

The chain links TRBV18 to TRBJ2-7, with 8 nucleotides matching TRBD1. V shed 2 bases and J 2 bases; nucleotides not matched to a gene: 11. This CDR3 is 17 amino acids long. Germline lookup yields CDR1 KGHSH and CDR2 LQKENI. The CDR3 DNA reads as TGTGCCAGCTCACCATCTCCTCTCAGGGGGCCCCCCTACGAGCAGTACTTC. Residues: CASSPSPLRGPPYEQYF.

Ten or more counts support this clonotype. This chain uses TRBV5-1 with TRBJ2-3; D is unresolved. The V gene lost 2 bases and the J gene lost 1 base, with 5 bases spanning the gap. Per the germline V gene, CDR1 is SGHRS and CDR2 is YFSETQ. The CDR3 totals 13 residues. The CDR3 sequence is CASSFPGTDTQYF. The CDR3 DNA reads TGCGCCAGCAGCTTCCCCGGCACAGATACGCAGTATTTT. Based on the CDR3 plus reference TRBV5-1 and TRBJ2-3, the full variable domain is KAGVTQTPRYLIKTRGQQVTLSCSPISGHRSVSWYQQTPGQGLQFLFEYFSETQRNKGNFPGRFSGRQFSNSRSEMNVSTLELGDSALYLCASSFPGTDTQYFGPGTRLTVL.

Ten or more counts support this clonotype. The CDR3 here is CASSRGHDQPQHF. CDR3 nucleotide sequence: TGTGCCAGCAGCCGGGGACACGATCAGCCCCAGCATTTT. The chain employs TRBV6-1 and TRBJ1-5, with D tentatively TRBD1 (6 bases). CDR3 length: 13 amino acids. Germline V gene data show CDR1 as MNHNS and CDR2 as SASEGT. Trimming took 6 bases from V and 5 from J, leaving 11 bases between them.

V is TRBV7-2 and J is TRBJ1-2, with D possibly being TRBD1 (5 bases). This CDR3 is 14 amino acids long. Germline lookup yields CDR1 SGHTA and CDR2 FQGNSA. Trimming removed 4 bases from V and 0 bases from J, with 9 bases in between. CDR3 DNA sequence: TGTGCCAGCAGCTCGGACATATCTAACTATGGCTACACCTTC. It codes for CASSSDISNYGYTF.

This clonotype was observed many times. The rearrangement links TRBV27 to TRBJ2-7, with TRBD2 matching 9 bases. Germline trimming cut 4 bases from V and 2 bases from J; bases unmatched to any gene: 6. Germline V gene lookup returns CDR1 MNHEY and CDR2 SMNVEV (reference sequence). The CDR3 contains 15 residues. The CDR3 is CASSSLASGAYEQYF. Here the CDR3 DNA reads TGTGCCAGCAGTTCCCTGGCTAGCGGGGCCTACGAGCAGTACTTC.

This clonotype was seen more than once but under ten times. The rearrangement joins TRBV7-9 to TRBJ1-5; weak D call: TRBD1 (5 bases). V lost 1 base, J lost 9 bases, and 13 bases lay in between. There are 14 residues in the CDR3. Germline V gene sequence: CDR1 SEHNR, CDR2 FQNEAQ (reference sequence). CDR3 sequence: CASSLEGTQGPQHF. The DNA of the CDR3 is TGTGCCAGCAGCTTAGAGGGTACTCAGGGGCCCCAGCATTTT.

A few counts support this clonotype. V is TRBV19 and J is TRBJ2-1, with 14 bases identical to TRBD2. Per the germline V gene, CDR1 is LNHDA and CDR2 is SQIVND (reference sequence). The CDR3 is made up of 20 amino acids. The trim removed 4 bases at V and 0 bases at J, leaving 11 bases unmatched. The CDR3 is CASSKGPGTSGRSSYNEQFF. The CDR3 bases are TGTGCCAGTAGTAAGGGGCCCGGGACTAGCGGGAGAAGCTCCTACAATGAGCAGTTCTTC.

CDR3 in amino acids: CASRGTGKPTEAFF. Written as DNA, the CDR3 is TGTGCCAGCAGGGGGACAGGGAAACCCACTGAAGCTTTCTTT. The V and J genes are TRBV14 and TRBJ1-1, with 9 positions matching TRBD1. This CDR3 has 14 residues. Germline lookup yields CDR1 SGHDN and CDR2 FVKESK. With 6 bases clipped from V and 4 bases from J, the junction kept 6 bases outside the gene matches.